The rows below give T cell receptor beta chains drawn from one sample of a study of T cell responses to AZD1222 COVID-19 vaccine. TCRdb's copy holds only in-frame clones and misses some; the assay was immunoSEQ multiplex PCR. The sample carries approximately 110,000 clones, about 88% recorded once. The source material was peripheral blood, sampled on day 0 of AZD1222 vaccination. The receptor source for this set is an adult in good health. Both conserved end residues are trimmed from each CDR3. D genes are given only for firm matches.

v_call: TRBV19
j_call: TRBJ2-7
d_call: TRBD2
cdr3_aa: ASSISSGGVYEQY

v_call: TRBV5-1
j_call: TRBJ1-2
d_call: TRBD1
cdr3_aa: ASSLETGKDGYT

v_call: TRBV19
j_call: TRBJ2-2
d_call: .
cdr3_aa: ASTPRRGSTGELF

v_call: TRBV19
j_call: TRBJ2-2
d_call: TRBD1
cdr3_aa: ASVDRARTGELF

v_call: TRBV4-2
j_call: TRBJ1-4
d_call: .
cdr3_aa: ASSQAGTGNGNEKLF

v_call: TRBV9
j_call: TRBJ2-1
d_call: TRBD2
cdr3_aa: ASSVVSGMQDEQF

v_call: TRBV3-1/TRBV3-2
j_call: TRBJ2-1
d_call: TRBD2
cdr3_aa: ASSHWEAGGQGQF

v_call: TRBV11-1
j_call: TRBJ2-5
d_call: TRBD2
cdr3_aa: ASSIGLAETQY

v_call: TRBV12-3/TRBV12-4
j_call: TRBJ1-4
d_call: TRBD1
cdr3_aa: ASSGDREKLF

v_call: TRBV9
j_call: TRBJ2-3
d_call: .
cdr3_aa: ASSLGTSPDTQY

v_call: TRBV30
j_call: TRBJ1-6
d_call: TRBD1
cdr3_aa: AWSAGQGGSPLH

v_call: TRBV5-1
j_call: TRBJ2-5
d_call: TRBD2
cdr3_aa: ASSLAGEWGETQY

v_call: TRBV7-8
j_call: TRBJ1-6
d_call: .
cdr3_aa: ASSLSSGGSSPLH

v_call: TRBV19
j_call: TRBJ1-5
d_call: TRBD1
cdr3_aa: ASWSRDSYQPQH

v_call: TRBV9
j_call: TRBJ1-6
d_call: .
cdr3_aa: ASSVVNNSPLH

v_call: TRBV4-1
j_call: TRBJ1-6
d_call: .
cdr3_aa: ASSQVGGRNSPLH

v_call: TRBV6-2/TRBV6-3
j_call: TRBJ1-1
d_call: .
cdr3_aa: ASSQAYTEAF

v_call: TRBV4-1
j_call: TRBJ2-7
d_call: .
cdr3_aa: ASSPYSVSSYEQY

v_call: TRBV11-3
j_call: TRBJ1-2
d_call: .
cdr3_aa: ASSLDRGRAGYT

v_call: TRBV11-2
j_call: TRBJ1-1
d_call: .
cdr3_aa: ASSFFLGAGTGMNTEAF

v_call: TRBV3-1/TRBV3-2
j_call: TRBJ2-5
d_call: TRBD1
cdr3_aa: ASSPGQPQETQY

v_call: TRBV30
j_call: TRBJ1-4
d_call: TRBD1
cdr3_aa: AWRGTGVTNEKLF

v_call: TRBV27
j_call: TRBJ2-2
d_call: .
cdr3_aa: ASSFRPNTGELF

v_call: TRBV12-3/TRBV12-4
j_call: TRBJ2-7
d_call: .
cdr3_aa: ASSYQAYEQY

v_call: TRBV24-1
j_call: TRBJ2-7
d_call: .
cdr3_aa: ATSWAGSYEQY

v_call: TRBV2
j_call: TRBJ1-3
d_call: TRBD1
cdr3_aa: ASSTRGTVGNTIY

v_call: TRBV28
j_call: TRBJ2-1
d_call: TRBD1
cdr3_aa: ASTSKGQGFNEQF

v_call: TRBV6-2/TRBV6-3
j_call: TRBJ2-1
d_call: .
cdr3_aa: ASSYPGQIYNEQF

v_call: TRBV7-9
j_call: TRBJ1-1
d_call: .
cdr3_aa: ASTRGRPSPNTEAF

v_call: TRBV28
j_call: TRBJ1-4
d_call: .
cdr3_aa: ASSSDSQVKNCF

v_call: TRBV27
j_call: TRBJ2-1
d_call: TRBD1
cdr3_aa: ASRKPGTGENEQF

v_call: TRBV4-1
j_call: TRBJ2-3
d_call: .
cdr3_aa: ASSPGGITDTQY

v_call: TRBV18
j_call: TRBJ2-7
d_call: .
cdr3_aa: ASSRVGGNEQY

v_call: TRBV4-1
j_call: TRBJ2-5
d_call: .
cdr3_aa: ASSQGASTHQETQY

v_call: TRBV18
j_call: TRBJ1-4
d_call: TRBD1
cdr3_aa: ASSLSPGQDEKLF

v_call: TRBV30
j_call: TRBJ2-7
d_call: .
cdr3_aa: AWRTGGLEQY

v_call: TRBV2
j_call: TRBJ2-1
d_call: .
cdr3_aa: ASSDRGYNEQF

v_call: TRBV7-2
j_call: TRBJ1-4
d_call: .
cdr3_aa: ASSLDRGVPNEKLF

v_call: TRBV5-1
j_call: TRBJ1-1
d_call: TRBD1
cdr3_aa: ASSSDRAGRTEAF

v_call: TRBV28
j_call: TRBJ1-3
d_call: TRBD1
cdr3_aa: ASSPTRQGGNTIY

v_call: TRBV6-2/TRBV6-3
j_call: TRBJ2-1
d_call: .
cdr3_aa: ASSYSFHEQF

v_call: TRBV30
j_call: TRBJ1-6
d_call: .
cdr3_aa: AGATGHFTSPLH

v_call: TRBV18
j_call: TRBJ2-7
d_call: .
cdr3_aa: ASSPGAGANYEQY

v_call: TRBV19
j_call: TRBJ1-1
d_call: .
cdr3_aa: ASSIIMVILGQVNTEAF

v_call: TRBV6-5
j_call: TRBJ1-2
d_call: .
cdr3_aa: ASISQGGGYT

v_call: TRBV19
j_call: TRBJ2-5
d_call: TRBD1
cdr3_aa: ASSRDSKETQY

v_call: TRBV11-2
j_call: TRBJ2-7
d_call: .
cdr3_aa: ASTLRSPWDEQY

v_call: TRBV12-3/TRBV12-4
j_call: TRBJ2-1
d_call: .
cdr3_aa: ATGGGRNEQF

v_call: TRBV13
j_call: TRBJ1-3
d_call: TRBD1
cdr3_aa: ASSFGQGSGNTIY

v_call: TRBV3-1/TRBV3-2
j_call: TRBJ2-7
d_call: TRBD2
cdr3_aa: ASSLTGGTSGRPYEQY